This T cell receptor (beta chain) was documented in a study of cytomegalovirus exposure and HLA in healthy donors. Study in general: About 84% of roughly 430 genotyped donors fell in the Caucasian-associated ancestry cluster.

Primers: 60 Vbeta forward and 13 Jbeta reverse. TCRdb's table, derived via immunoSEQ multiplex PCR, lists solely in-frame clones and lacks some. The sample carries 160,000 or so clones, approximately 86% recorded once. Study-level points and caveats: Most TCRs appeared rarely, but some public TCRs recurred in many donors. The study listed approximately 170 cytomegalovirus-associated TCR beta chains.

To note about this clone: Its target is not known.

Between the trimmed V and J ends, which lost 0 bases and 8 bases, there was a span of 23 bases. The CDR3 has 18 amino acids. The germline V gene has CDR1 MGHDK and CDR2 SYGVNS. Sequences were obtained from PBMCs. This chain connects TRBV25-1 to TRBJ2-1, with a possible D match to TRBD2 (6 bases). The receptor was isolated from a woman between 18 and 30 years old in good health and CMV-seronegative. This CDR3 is CASSEYGGPMTVADEQFF. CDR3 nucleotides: TGTGCCAGCAGTGAATATGGCGGACCGATGACGGTAGCGGATGAGCAGTTCTTC.